The next 11 T cell receptor beta chains were all read from a single sample in a study of shared clonotypes between healthy human individuals. Here immunoSEQ multiplex PCR was the method, and the copy in TCRdb shows in-frame clones only, minus some. Of fewer than 3 million clones listed, 80% to 95% were seen once; the top ten hold 0.37%. Sequenced sample: naive CD4+ T cells from PBMCs. Subset given: CD45RA+ positively selected. The receptors originated from a man between 18 and 35 years old in good health. Some clones in this sample may be carry-over from other donors' samples.

This chain connects TRBV20-1 to TRBJ2-1; D is undetermined. This CDR3 region has 11 residues. Deletions cut 3 bases from V and 9 bases from J, with 9 bases between. The V gene's germline CDR1 is DFQATT and CDR2 SNEGSKA (reference sequence). Here the CDR3 DNA reads TGCAGTGCTAGTAAACGGAGTGAGCAGTTCTTC. It yields the protein CSASKRSEQFF.

The chain recombines TRBV11-2 with TRBJ2-3; TRBD1 agrees at 7 bases. Germline-derived CDR1 and CDR2 are SGHAT and FQNNGV. Germline trimming cut 10 bases from V and 4 bases from J; bases unmatched to any gene: 8. The CDR3 has 13 amino acids. This CDR3 reads CATRGFGADTQYF. The CDR3, as DNA: TGTGCCACCAGGGGGTTTGGGGCAGATACGCAGTATTTT. Looking up the rest from reference TRBV11-2 and TRBJ2-3 gives the full variable domain: EAGVAQSPRYKIIEKRQSVAFWCNPISGHATLYWYQQILGQGPKLLIQFQNNGVVDDSQLPKDRFSAERLKGVDSTLKIQPAKLEDSAVYLCATRGFGADTQYFGPGTRLTVL.

The CDR3 bases are TGTGCCAGCAGCCGTCCGGGACTTCCCCACGAGCAGTACTTC. Protein product: CASSRPGLPHEQYF. This chain uses TRBV7-8 with TRBJ2-7; D is possibly TRBD2 (6 bases). Trimming took off 5 bases at V and 5 bases at J, with 16 bases between the two ends. The length of the CDR3 is 14 residues. Germline V gene lookup returns CDR1 SGHVS and CDR2 FQNEAQ.

The chain has TRBV11-2 and TRBJ2-6, with D possibly being TRBD1 or TRBD2 (5 bases each). V was cut by 0 bases and J by 0 bases, with 9 bases left in between. The CDR3 consists of 17 residues. Germline V CDR1 and CDR2: SGHAT, FQNNGV. DNA for the CDR3: TGTGCCAGCAGCTTAGAGCCGGGGCCCTCTGGGGCCAACGTCCTGACTTTC. This codes for CASSLEPGPSGANVLTF.

The chain carries TRBV15 and TRBJ2-5; D is uncertain. The CDR3 extends over 13 amino acids. CDR1 is LNHNV, CDR2 YYDKDF, per germline (reference sequence). V was shortened by 0 bases and J by 1 base, with 3 bases between the two germline ends. CDR3: CATSRDPQETQYF. In nucleotides, the CDR3 is TGTGCCACCAGCAGAGATCCCCAAGAGACCCAGTACTTC. Combining the CDR3 with reference TRBV15 and TRBJ2-5 gives the whole variable domain DAMVIQNPRYQVTQFGKPVTLSCSQTLNHNVMYWYQQKSSQAPKLLFHYYDKDFNNEADTPDNFQSRRPNTSFCFLDIRSPGLGDTAMYLCATSRDPQETQYFGPGTRLLVL.

As regards this clone: The identical CDR3 is also encoded by other nucleotide sequences in the sample. This chain uses TRBV18 with TRBJ2-6; 7 bases are shared with TRBD2. V shed 3 bases, J shed 2 bases, and the junction held 1 base outside the gene matches. This CDR3 is 15 amino acids long. Germline V lookup: CDR1 KGHSH, CDR2 LQKENI. The chain's CDR3 is CASSPGGTGANVLTF. The CDR3 DNA is TGTGCCAGCTCACCGGGGGGGACTGGGGCCAACGTCCTGACTTTC.

This clone occurred once. The genes are TRBV5-4 and TRBJ2-1; D call uncertain. The CDR3 extends over 15 amino acids. The V gene's germline CDR1 is SGHNT and CDR2 YYREEE (reference sequence). The V end lost 4 bases, the J end lost 1 base, and 12 bases lay between the germline ends. The CDR3 protein is CASSPTLRSYNEQFF. The CDR3 DNA follows: TGTGCCAGCAGCCCTACTTTGCGATCCTACAATGAGCAGTTCTTC. The full variable domain, with the rest looked up from reference TRBV5-4 and TRBJ2-1, is ETGVTQSPTHLIKTRGQQVTLRCSSQSGHNTVSWYQQALGQGPQFIFQYYREEENGRGNFPPRFSGLQFPNYSSELNVNALELDDSALYLCASSPTLRSYNEQFFGPGTRLTVL.

With regard to this clone: The identical CDR3 is also encoded by other nucleotide sequences in the sample. The rearrangement uses TRBV7-3 and TRBJ2-6; no definite D call. V gave up 5 bases and J gave up 2 bases, with 7 bases separating them. Germline CDR1 is SGHTA and CDR2 is FQGTGA. The CDR3 length is 14 residues. The chain's CDR3 is CASSRVAGANVLTF. The CDR3 coding sequence is TGTGCCAGCAGCCGAGTGGCTGGGGCCAACGTCCTGACTTTC.

The J gene is TRBJ2-7, the V gene TRBV27, with D perhaps assigned TRBD1 or TRBD2 (6 bases each). Trimming took 4 bases from V and 0 from J, leaving 13 bases between them. This CDR3 contains 15 residues. CDR1 and CDR2 from the germline V gene are MNHEY and SMNVEV (reference sequence). The DNA of the CDR3 is TGTGCCAGCAGTTATGGGGGGCTAGGCTCCTACGAGCAGTACTTC. Translating gives CASSYGGLGSYEQYF.

J is TRBJ1-1 and V is TRBV18; TRBD1 agrees at 7 bases. Trimming at V came to 4 bases and at J to 3 bases, leaving 8 bases not matched to a gene. This CDR3 comprises 15 residues. CDR1 KGHSH and CDR2 LQKENI come from the germline V gene. This CDR3 reads CASSLNPRGDTEAFF. CDR3 bases: TGTGCCAGCTCACTAAACCCCAGGGGGGACACTGAAGCTTTCTTT. Full variable domain (missing parts from reference TRBV18 and TRBJ1-1): NAGVMQNPRHLVRRRGQEARLRCSPMKGHSHVYWYRQLPEEGLKFMVYLQKENIIDESGMPKERFSAEFPKEGPSILRIQQVVRGDSAAYFCASSLNPRGDTEAFFGQGTRLTVV.

This clone occurred once. The chain couples TRBV5-1 to TRBJ1-5; tentatively, D is TRBD1 (6 bases). The CDR3 consists of 16 residues. CDR1 is SGHRS and CDR2 is YFSETQ in the germline V gene. Trimming took 2 bases from V and 4 from J, leaving 16 bases between them. CDR3 coding DNA: TGCGCCAGCAGCTTCGGCCATGGGGACACGAATCAGCCCCAGCATTTT. Translating gives CASSFGHGDTNQPQHF.